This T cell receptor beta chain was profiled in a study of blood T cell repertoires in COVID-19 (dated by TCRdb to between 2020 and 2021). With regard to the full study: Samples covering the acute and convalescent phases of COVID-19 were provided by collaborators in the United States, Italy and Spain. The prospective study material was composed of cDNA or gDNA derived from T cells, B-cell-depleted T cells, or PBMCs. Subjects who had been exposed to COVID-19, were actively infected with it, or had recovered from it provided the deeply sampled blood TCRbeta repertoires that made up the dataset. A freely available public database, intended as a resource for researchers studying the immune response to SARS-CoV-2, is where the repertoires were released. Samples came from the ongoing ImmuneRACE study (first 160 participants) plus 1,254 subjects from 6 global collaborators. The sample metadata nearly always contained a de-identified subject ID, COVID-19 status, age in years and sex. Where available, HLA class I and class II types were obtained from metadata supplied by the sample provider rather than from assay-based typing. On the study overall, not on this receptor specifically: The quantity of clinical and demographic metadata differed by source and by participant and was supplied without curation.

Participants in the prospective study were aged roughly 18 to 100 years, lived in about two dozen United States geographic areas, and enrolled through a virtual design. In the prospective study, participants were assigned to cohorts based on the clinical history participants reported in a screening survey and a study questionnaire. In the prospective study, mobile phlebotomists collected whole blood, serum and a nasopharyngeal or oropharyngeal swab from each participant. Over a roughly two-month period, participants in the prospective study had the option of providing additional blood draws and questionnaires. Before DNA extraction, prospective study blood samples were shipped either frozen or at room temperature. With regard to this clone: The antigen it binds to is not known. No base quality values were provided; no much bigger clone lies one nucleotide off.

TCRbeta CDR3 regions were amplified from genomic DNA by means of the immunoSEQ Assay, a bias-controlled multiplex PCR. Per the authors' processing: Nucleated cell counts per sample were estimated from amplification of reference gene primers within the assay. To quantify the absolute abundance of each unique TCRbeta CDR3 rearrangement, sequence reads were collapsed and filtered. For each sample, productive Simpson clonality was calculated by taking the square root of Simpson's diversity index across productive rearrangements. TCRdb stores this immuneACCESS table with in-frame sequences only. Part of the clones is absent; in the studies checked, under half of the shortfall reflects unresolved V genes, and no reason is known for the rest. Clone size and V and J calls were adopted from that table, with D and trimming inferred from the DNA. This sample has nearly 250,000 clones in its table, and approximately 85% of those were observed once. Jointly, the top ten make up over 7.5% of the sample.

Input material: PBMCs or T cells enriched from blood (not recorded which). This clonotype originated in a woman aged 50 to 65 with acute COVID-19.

The CDR3 here reads CASSLVLGTGYNEQFF. The DNA sequence reads TGTGCCAGCAGCTTAGTATTAGGGACAGGATACAATGAGCAGTTCTTC. The sequence joins TRBV11-3 to TRBJ2-1; TRBD1 matches 8 bases in the middle. The CDR1 and CDR2 encoded by the germline V gene are SGHNT and YENEEA. Including the terminal cysteine and phenylalanine, the CDR3 comprises 16 residues. Kept here is only the CDR3 DNA, which spans 48 bases and is read in frame from base 1. V lost 1 base and J lost 4 bases, and the count of bases not matched to a germline gene is 6.